This T cell receptor beta chain was sequenced during a study of long-term antiretroviral therapy in people with HIV. For the study at large: About a decade before 2015, the earliest samples were taken when ART was typically delayed.

Study-wide results and caveats: Clonal populations expanded prior to ART predominated within the repertoire at all time points.

As for this clone: Its antigen is not known.

Germline loops: CDR1 MNHEY, CDR2 SMNVEV (reference sequence). The length of the CDR3 is 15 residues. The germline V and J ends were trimmed by 4 bases and 1 base, with 13 bases remaining between them. People in the study who had HIV all got their treatment in the United States. Amounts of 1-10 million cryopreserved PBMC were held in the samples before DNA extraction. The authors ran the immunoSEQ assay, v3.0, at survey level. Measured with immunoSEQ multiplex PCR; TCRdb has only the in-frame clones, and not every one. The table records more than 25,000 clones, roughly nine tenths of them present only once.

This TCR derives from a man over 45 with HIV. This sequence joins TRBV27 and TRBJ2-5; D not certain. Here the sequenced sample was unsorted PBMCs, taken 2 years after starting antiretroviral therapy. The CDR3: CASSSLGSSQETQYF. CDR3 nucleotides: TGTGCCAGCAGTTCCCTGGGTAGCAGCCAAGAGACCCAGTACTTC.